The 24 T cell receptor beta chains below come from one sample, sequenced in a study of Ad26.COV2.S vaccination and SARS-CoV-2 variants. As for treatment: roughly 18 received Ad26.COV2.S at low or high dose, single or two shots; 5 received placebo; per-sample allocation not given. Sampling was done on day 63 after the first vaccine or placebo injection. Some clones are missing from TCRdb's copy, which holds only in-frame ones; the method was immunoSEQ multiplex PCR. The sample lists roughly 400,000 clones; roughly 91% were seen once. The sequencing here drew on peripheral blood, taken in a trial of Ad26.COV2.S vaccine versus placebo. All receptors derive from a person aged 18 to 59 who received the Ad26.COV2.S COVID-19 vaccine or a placebo.

This chain joins TRBV7-2 and TRBJ1-6; D not resolved. Germline-derived CDR1 and CDR2 are SGHTA and FQGNSA. CDR3 length: 14 residues. The V gene lost 2 bases and the J gene lost 6 bases, with 8 bases spanning the gap. The CDR3 reads CASSLWQPNSPLHF. In DNA form, the CDR3 reads TGTGCCAGCAGCTTATGGCAGCCTAATTCACCCCTCCACTTT.

V gene TRBV7-9 combines with J gene TRBJ2-7, with 10 bases identical to TRBD2. Germline CDR1 is SEHNR and CDR2 is FQNEAQ (reference sequence). This CDR3 is built from 14 residues. Trimming removed 3 bases from V and 5 bases from J; junction bases left unmatched: 4. The CDR3: CASSLSGRDHEQYF. CDR3 sequence (DNA): TGTGCCAGCAGCTTGAGCGGGAGGGACCACGAGCAGTACTTC. The full variable domain, completed using reference TRBV7-9 and TRBJ2-7, is DTGVSQNPRHKITKRGQNVTFRCDPISEHNRLYWYRQTLGQGPEFLTYFQNEAQLEKSRLLSDRFSAERPKGSFSTLEIQRTEQGDSAMYLCASSLSGRDHEQYFGPGTRLTVT.

The rearrangement links TRBV7-5 to TRBJ1-5; no check of the table's D call, TRBD1, against the DNA was made. TRBV7-5 is listed as a pseudogene. The CDR3 extends over 17 amino acids. CDR3 in DNA: TGTGCCAGAAGCCGGGAGTTGGACAGGGTGAGGAATCAGCCCCAGCATTTT. Protein: CARSRELDRVRNQPQHF.

This clone is a singleton in its sample. The J gene is TRBJ1-2, the V gene TRBV5-1; weak D call: TRBD1 (6 bases). Trimming took off 4 bases at V and 4 bases at J, with 11 bases between the two ends. The CDR3 loop spans 13 amino acids. Looked up from germline, CDR1 is SGHRS and CDR2 is YFSETQ. The CDR3 sequence: CASSPTGPYGYTF. CDR3 in DNA: TGCGCCAGCAGCCCGACAGGACCCTATGGCTACACCTTC.

V is TRBV7-3 and J is TRBJ2-7; D gene uncertain. The CDR3 runs to 14 residues. V was cut by 0 bases and J by 1 base, with 7 bases left in between. CDR1 and CDR2 from the germline V gene are SGHTA and FQGTGA. In DNA, the CDR3 is TGTGCCAGCAGCTTAACACCCCAATCCTACGAGCAGTACTTC. Protein: CASSLTPQSYEQYF.

This clone has only a few counts. The chain couples TRBV27 to TRBJ1-2; D is uncertain. V lost 1 base, J lost 8 bases, and 11 bases lay in between. This CDR3 contains 13 residues. The germline V gene has CDR1 MNHEY and CDR2 SMNVEV (reference sequence). In DNA, the CDR3 is TGTGCCAGCAGTTTATTATTTGGGAGGGGCTACACCTTC. Its translation: CASSLLFGRGYTF.

The rearrangement uses TRBV15 and TRBJ2-3; 7 nucleotides line up with TRBD2. The CDR3 covers 15 residues. Losses at the gene ends were 4 bases for V and 0 bases for J; bases not matched to a gene: 4. Germline CDR1 and CDR2: LNHNV and YYDKDF (reference sequence). The CDR3 loop reads CATSIGSGSTDTQYF. The CDR3, as DNA: TGTGCCACCAGCATCGGTAGCGGGAGCACAGATACGCAGTATTTT.

The V call is TRBV3-1 (or the pseudogene TRBV3-2), the J call TRBJ2-7; the D is unclear. V lost 0 bases and J 2 bases, leaving 8 bases between the germline ends. CDR3 length: 14 residues. Per germline, CDR1 LGHDT and CDR2 YNNKEL (reference sequence). The CDR3 coding sequence is TGTGCCAGCAGCCAAGAGGGAACCACCTACGAGCAGTACTTC. Its translation is CASSQEGTTYEQYF.

The V call is TRBV7-2, the J call TRBJ2-5, with TRBD2 matching over 9 bases. With V trimmed by 0 bases and J by 5 bases, 19 bases remained unmatched. This CDR3 comprises 20 residues. Germline V gives CDR1 SGHTA, CDR2 FQGNSA. DNA of the CDR3: TGTGCCAGCAGCTTAGCGGGTGCGTGGAACGGCGGGAGGGCCGGGGAGACCCAGTACTTC. Protein sequence: CASSLAGAWNGGRAGETQYF.

The genes are TRBV28 and TRBJ1-5; D uncertain. Trimming cost V 8 bases and J 5 bases, with 13 bases left between them. CDR3 length: 13 residues. From germline, CDR1 is MDHEN and CDR2 SYDVKM. The CDR3 protein is CASRGRWDQPQHF. CDR3 sequence (DNA): TGTGCCAGCCGAGGCCGCTGGGATCAGCCCCAGCATTTT.

This clone is a singleton in its sample. This chain uses TRBV12-3 or TRBV12-4 with TRBJ2-7; tentative D call: TRBD1 (5 bases). This CDR3 spans 12 amino acids. V dropped 3 bases and J dropped 2 bases, with 5 bases sitting between them. The DNA for the CDR3 is TGTGCCAGCAGTTTCAGGGCCTACGAGCAGTACTTC. It encodes CASSFRAYEQYF.

The gene calls are TRBV3-1 (or the pseudogene TRBV3-2) and TRBJ1-1, with 10 bases lining up with TRBD1. The CDR3 is 16 amino acids. V gave up 4 bases and J gave up 4 bases; unmatched junction bases: 9. CDR1 is LGHDT and CDR2 is YNNKEL in the germline V gene (reference sequence). This chain's CDR3 is CASSPRDRGGGTEAFF. In DNA form, the CDR3 reads TGTGCCAGCAGCCCACGGGACAGGGGAGGGGGCACTGAAGCTTTCTTT.

V and J are TRBV5-5 and TRBJ2-7, with D perhaps TRBD1 or TRBD2 (5 bases each). CDR1 and CDR2 (germline): SGHKS, YYEKEE (reference sequence). Trimming shortened V by 4 bases and J by 6 bases, and 14 bases separated the two germline ends. The CDR3 totals 13 residues. CDR3 protein: CASSPGQRGEQYF. The CDR3 DNA reads TGTGCCAGCAGCCCAGGTCAGAGGGGCGAGCAGTACTTC.

This chain connects TRBV10-3 to TRBJ2-1, with 11 bases lining up with TRBD1. Losses at the gene ends were 4 bases for V and 5 bases for J; bases not matched to a gene: 4. Germline CDR1 reads ENHRY; CDR2 reads SYGVKD. This CDR3 has 15 amino acids. The CDR3 DNA reads TGTGCCATCAGTGGGGGACAGGGGGTACACAATGAGCAGTTCTTC. It is translated as CAISGGQGVHNEQFF.

V and J are TRBV29-1 and TRBJ2-5; D is ambiguous. The CDR3 consists of 10 residues. In germline, CDR1 is SQVTM, CDR2 ANQGSEA. V was cut by 6 bases and J by 5 bases, with 7 bases left in between. CDR3 loop: CSVGPETQYF. The CDR3 DNA reads as TGCAGCGTGGGCCCGGAGACCCAGTACTTC.

The chain recombines TRBV25-1 with TRBJ1-5, with TRBD1 as a possible D gene (6 bases). Germline V lookup: CDR1 MGHDK, CDR2 SYGVNS. V lost 2 bases and J lost 6, with 11 bases in between. This CDR3 comprises 14 residues. The CDR3 nucleotides are TGTGCCAGCAGTGAAGCAGGGGTAGGTCAGCCCCAGCATTTT. It yields the protein CASSEAGVGQPQHF. Combining the CDR3 with reference TRBV25-1 and TRBJ1-5 gives the whole variable domain EADIYQTPRYLVIGTGKKITLECSQTMGHDKMYWYQQDPGMELHLIHYSYGVNSTEKGDLSSESTVSRIRTEHFPLTLESARPSHTSQYLCASSEAGVGQPQHFGDGTRLSIL.

V is TRBV7-9 and J is TRBJ2-3, with 8 bases lining up with TRBD2. V shed 5 bases and J 2 bases; nucleotides not matched to a gene: 6. The CDR3 is 15 residues long. Germline-derived CDR1 and CDR2 are SEHNR and FQNEAQ (reference sequence). CDR3 DNA sequence: TGTGCCAGCAGCCCTTTACTAGCGGCCACAGATACGCAGTATTTT. Encoded protein: CASSPLLAATDTQYF.

Of note for this clone: A read error may account for a junction end that differs from germline. Other DNA sequences in this specimen translate into the identical CDR3. The rearrangement links TRBV4-3 to TRBJ1-6; 11 bases match TRBD1. Germline CDR1 reads LGHNA; CDR2 reads YSLEER. The CDR3 totals 16 residues. The CDR3 DNA sequence: TGCGCCAGCAGCCAAGAGGCTGGGACAGGGGGTTCACCCCTCCATTTT. Translating it yields CASSQEAGTGGSPLHF.

This clone was detected only a few times. The chain combines TRBV19 with TRBJ2-7; TRBD2 matches 12 bases. The CDR3 loop spans 14 amino acids. In germline, CDR1 is LNHDA, CDR2 SQIVND (reference sequence). Germline trimming cut 5 bases from V and 4 bases from J; bases unmatched to any gene: 3. CDR3 coding DNA: TGTGCCAGTAGTCAGACTAGCGGGAGTTACGAGCAGTACTTC. This translates into CASSQTSGSYEQYF.

The rearrangement joins TRBV7-9 to TRBJ2-7; D perhaps matches TRBD1 (5 bases). CDR1 and CDR2 (germline): SEHNR, FQNEAQ (reference sequence). V was pared by 6 bases and J by 0 bases, with 15 bases between. The CDR3 has 15 amino acids. The CDR3 spells CASSSRGSSSYEQYF. CDR3 DNA sequence: TGTGCCAGCAGTTCTAGGGGCTCGAGCTCCTACGAGCAGTACTTC.

This clone was picked up one time. The CDR3 DNA reads as TGTGCCAGCAGCCCAGACAGGGTGGGCGAGCAGTACTTC. It is translated as CASSPDRVGEQYF. The chain carries TRBV7-9 and TRBJ2-7; 7 bases are a match to TRBD1. V was pared by 5 bases and J by 6 bases, with 7 bases of the junction left unmatched. The V gene's germline CDR1 is SEHNR and CDR2 FQNEAQ (reference sequence). The CDR3 covers 13 residues.

The chain has TRBV5-1 and TRBJ2-2; 7 nucleotides agree with TRBD1. J was trimmed by 0 bases and V by 0 bases; bases with no gene match: 14. Germline V gene lookup returns CDR1 SGHRS and CDR2 YFSETQ. This CDR3 region has 20 residues. The CDR3 sequence is CASSLGDRQFMTANTGELFF. The CDR3 nucleotides read TGCGCCAGCAGCTTGGGGGACAGACAATTTATGACCGCGAACACCGGGGAGCTGTTTTTT.

The chain recombines TRBV11-1 with TRBJ2-7; D not certain. Looked up from germline, CDR1 is SGHAT and CDR2 is FQDESV (reference sequence). This CDR3 spans 12 amino acids. With 4 bases removed from V and 2 bases from J, the gap between germline ends came to 6 bases. The DNA for the CDR3 is TGTGCCAGCAGCTCCTCCCCCTACGAGCAGTACTTC. This codes for CASSSSPYEQYF.

The J gene is TRBJ2-7, the V gene TRBV28; 8 nucleotides match TRBD1. The ends lost 6 bases at V and 7 bases at J; junction bases unmatched: 5. Germline V gene lookup returns CDR1 MDHEN and CDR2 SYDVKM. This CDR3 has 12 amino acids. The CDR3 reads CASRADRDEQYF. The DNA for the CDR3 is TGTGCCAGCAGAGCGGACAGGGATGAGCAGTACTTC.